This T cell receptor (beta chain) was identified in a study of shared clonotypes between healthy human individuals. This clone has a handful of counts. V lost 3 bases and J 6 bases, leaving 11 bases between the germline ends. Germline V gene sequence: CDR1 WNHNN, CDR2 SYGVQD (reference sequence). The CDR3 consists of 13 residues. Sequencing used immunoSEQ multiplex PCR; TCRdb keeps in-frame clones, though not all of them. The repertoire holds about 700,000 clones, with under 80% as singletons. This TCR came from a woman aged 25-40 years in good health. The source material was memory CD4+ T cells sorted from blood. Subset denoted: CD45RA-negative fraction. The chain links TRBV10-1 to TRBJ1-1; D might be TRBD1 (5 bases). For the CDR3, the DNA is TGCGCCAGCAGTGAAAGGACACGATCTGAAGCTTTCTTT. This gives the protein CASSERTRSEAFF.